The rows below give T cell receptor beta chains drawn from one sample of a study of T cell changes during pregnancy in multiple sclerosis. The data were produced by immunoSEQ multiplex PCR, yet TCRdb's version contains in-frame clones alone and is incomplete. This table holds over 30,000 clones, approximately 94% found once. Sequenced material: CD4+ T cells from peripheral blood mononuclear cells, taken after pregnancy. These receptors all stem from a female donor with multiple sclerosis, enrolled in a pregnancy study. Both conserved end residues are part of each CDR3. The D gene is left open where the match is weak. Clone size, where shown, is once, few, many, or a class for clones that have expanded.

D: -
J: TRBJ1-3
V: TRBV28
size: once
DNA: TGTGCCAGCAGTTTACCCGGGGGTGGAAACACCATATATTTT
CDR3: CASSLPGGGNTIYF

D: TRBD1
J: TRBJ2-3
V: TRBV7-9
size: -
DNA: TGTGCCGGTAGTCCCCCGGGACAGATATCTACAGATACGCAGTATTTT
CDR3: CAGSPPGQISTDTQYF

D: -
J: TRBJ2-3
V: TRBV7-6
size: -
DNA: TGTGCCAGCAGCTTAAACCCAGGGAACACAGATACGCAGTATTTT
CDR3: CASSLNPGNTDTQYF

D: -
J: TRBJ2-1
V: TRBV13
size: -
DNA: TGTGCCAGCAGCTATCCGGGACTCCACAATGAGCAGTTCTTC
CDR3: CASSYPGLHNEQFF

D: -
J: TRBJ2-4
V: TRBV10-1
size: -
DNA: TGCGCCAGCAGTGAATCGAGGGGGATCATTCAGTACTTC
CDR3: CASSESRGIIQYF

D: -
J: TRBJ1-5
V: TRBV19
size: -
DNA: TGTGCCAGTAGCCTATCGAGGGTAACGAGCAATCAGCCCCAGCATTTT
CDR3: CASSLSRVTSNQPQHF

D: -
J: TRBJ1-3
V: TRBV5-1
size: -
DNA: TGCGCCAGCAGCTTCGACATTGGCGGAAACACCATATATTTT
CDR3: CASSFDIGGNTIYF

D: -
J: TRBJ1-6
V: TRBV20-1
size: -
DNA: TGCAGTGCTAGTTTCTATTCACCCCTCCACTTT
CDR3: CSASFYSPLHF

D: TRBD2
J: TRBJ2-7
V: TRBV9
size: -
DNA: TGTGCCAGCAGCGCCGGACTAGGAACCTACGAGCAGTACTTC
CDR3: CASSAGLGTYEQYF

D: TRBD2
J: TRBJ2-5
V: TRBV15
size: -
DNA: TGTGCCACCAGCAGGGCGGGGAGCGGGGGGGAAGAGACCCAGTACTTC
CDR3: CATSRAGSGGEETQYF

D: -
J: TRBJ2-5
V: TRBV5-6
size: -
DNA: TGTGCCAGCAGCTCCGGAGCCTGGACACTAGAGACCCAGTACTTC
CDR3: CASSSGAWTLETQYF

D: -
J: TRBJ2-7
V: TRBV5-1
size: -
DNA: TGCGCCAGCAGCTCCCCAGGACGGGGTGGAGAGCAGTACTTC
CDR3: CASSSPGRGGEQYF

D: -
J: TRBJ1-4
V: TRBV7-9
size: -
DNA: TGTGCCAGCAGCTTAGGTACCGGGAACGCTAATGAAAAACTGTTTTTT
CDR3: CASSLGTGNANEKLFF

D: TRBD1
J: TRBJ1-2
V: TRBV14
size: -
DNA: TGTGCCAGCAGCCCTACGACAGGGGGCCGGGGCTACACCTTC
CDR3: CASSPTTGGRGYTF

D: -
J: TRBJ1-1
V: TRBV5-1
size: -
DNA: TGCGCCAGCAGTTCCAACAGTTTCACTGAAGCTTTCTTT
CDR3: CASSSNSFTEAFF

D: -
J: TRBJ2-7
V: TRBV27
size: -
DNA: TGTGCCAGCCGCGGGACGTATGCCTACGAGCAGTACTTC
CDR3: CASRGTYAYEQYF

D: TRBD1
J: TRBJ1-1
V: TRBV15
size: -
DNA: TGTGCCACCAGCAGAGGGGCGGAGACAGGGTTTAGGAACACTGAAGCTTTCTTT
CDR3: CATSRGAETGFRNTEAFF

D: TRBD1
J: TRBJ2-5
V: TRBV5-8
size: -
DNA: TGTGCCAGCAGCTTGTTGTTGACAGGGGTATGGGAGACCCAGTACTTC
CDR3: CASSLLLTGVWETQYF

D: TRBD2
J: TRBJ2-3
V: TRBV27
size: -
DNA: TGTGCCAGCAGTTTAACTAGCGGGGCGGTAGATACGCAGTATTTT
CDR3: CASSLTSGAVDTQYF

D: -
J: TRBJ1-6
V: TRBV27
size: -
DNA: TGTGCCAGCAGTTTCTCGGTGGACAGTAATTCACCCCTCCACTTT
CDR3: CASSFSVDSNSPLHF

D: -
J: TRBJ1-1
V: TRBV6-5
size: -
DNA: TGTGCCAGCACCCCCTTAACAGCGAACACTGAAGCTTTCTTT
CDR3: CASTPLTANTEAFF

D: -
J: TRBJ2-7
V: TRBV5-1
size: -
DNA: TGCGCCAGCAGCTTGGGAGGGAAGGCTTACGAGCAGTACTTC
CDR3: CASSLGGKAYEQYF

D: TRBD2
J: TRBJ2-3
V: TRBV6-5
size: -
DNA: TGTGCCAGCAGTACACTAGCGGCGGGCACAGATACGCAGTATTTT
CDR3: CASSTLAAGTDTQYF

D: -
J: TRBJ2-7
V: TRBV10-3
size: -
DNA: TGTGCCATCAGGGGGGGACTTCCCGAGCAGTACTTC
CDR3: CAIRGGLPEQYF

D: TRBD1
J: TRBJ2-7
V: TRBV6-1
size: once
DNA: TGTGCCAGCAGTGGTGGCAGGGGGTGGGCCTACGAGCAGTACTTC
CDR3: CASSGGRGWAYEQYF

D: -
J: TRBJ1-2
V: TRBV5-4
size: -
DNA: TGTGCCAGCAGCTTGGAAGGGGGTGGCGGCTACACCTTC
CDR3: CASSLEGGGGYTF

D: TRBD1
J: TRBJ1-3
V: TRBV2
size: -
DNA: TGTGCCAGCAGGATGGACAGGAGCTCTGGAAACACCATATATTTT
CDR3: CASRMDRSSGNTIYF

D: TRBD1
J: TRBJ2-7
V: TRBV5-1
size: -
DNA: TGCGCCAGCAGCTTGGCCATGACAGGGAGTCTCGAGCAGTACTTC
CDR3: CASSLAMTGSLEQYF

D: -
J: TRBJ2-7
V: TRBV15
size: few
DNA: TGTGCCACCAGCAGAGAAGGACAGTCATACGAGCAGTACTTC
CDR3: CATSREGQSYEQYF

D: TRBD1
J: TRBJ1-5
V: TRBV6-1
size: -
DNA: TGTGCCAGTACAGGGGACGGCAATCAGCCCCAGCATTTT
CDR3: CASTGDGNQPQHF

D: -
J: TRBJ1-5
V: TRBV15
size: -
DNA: TGTGCCACCAGCAGAGAGCGGAATAACAATCAGCCCCAGCATTTT
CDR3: CATSRERNNNQPQHF

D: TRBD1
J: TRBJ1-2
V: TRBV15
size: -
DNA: TGTGCCACCAGCAGACGACAGGGGCTGGGCTACACCTTC
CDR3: CATSRRQGLGYTF

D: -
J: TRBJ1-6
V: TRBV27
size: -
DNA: TGTGCCAGCAGACCTCGGCCAGGAAGCTCCTATAATTCACCCCTCCACTTT
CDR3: CASRPRPGSSYNSPLHF

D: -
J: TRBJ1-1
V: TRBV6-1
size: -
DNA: TGTGCCAGCAGCGAGAGGGACACCACGAACACTGAAGCTTTCTTT
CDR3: CASSERDTTNTEAFF

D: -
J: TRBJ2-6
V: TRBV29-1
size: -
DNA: TGCAGCGTGGGGAGCACGGACCGGGCCAACGTCCTGACTTTC
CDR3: CSVGSTDRANVLTF

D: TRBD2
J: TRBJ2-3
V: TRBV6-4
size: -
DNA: TGTGCCAGCAGTGACTCGAGCGGGGGGGCTCCAGATACGCAGTATTTT
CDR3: CASSDSSGGAPDTQYF

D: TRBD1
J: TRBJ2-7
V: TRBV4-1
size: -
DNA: TGCGCCAGCAGCCAAGGGCCGCTCCGGGACAGGGAAATTTCCGAGCAGTACTTC
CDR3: CASSQGPLRDREISEQYF

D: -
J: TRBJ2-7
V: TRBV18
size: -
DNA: TGTGCCAGCTCACTTAAAGCCAGGACAGCCTACGAGCAGTACTTC
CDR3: CASSLKARTAYEQYF

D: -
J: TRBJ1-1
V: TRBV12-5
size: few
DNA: TGTGCTAGTGGTTTGGGACAGTATAACACTGAAGCTTTCTTT
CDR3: CASGLGQYNTEAFF

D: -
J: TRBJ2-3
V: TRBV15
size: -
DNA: TGTGCCACCAGCAGAGTGGGTCTGGGGGGGCGCGTAGGAGATACGCAGTATTTT
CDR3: CATSRVGLGGRVGDTQYF

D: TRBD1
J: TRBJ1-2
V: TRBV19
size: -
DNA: TGTGCCAGTAAAAGGGGGACAGGGGATCAATCTGGCTACACCTTC
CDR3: CASKRGTGDQSGYTF

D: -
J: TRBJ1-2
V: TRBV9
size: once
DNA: TGTGCCAGCAGCGTAGAGGGAGTGATGGCGCCTCGGGGCTACACCTTC
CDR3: CASSVEGVMAPRGYTF